This T cell receptor beta chain was documented in a study of blood T cell repertoires in COVID-19. As originally analysed: Nucleated cell counts were estimated from reference gene primer amplification. The table came from immunoSEQ multiplex PCR; TCRdb's copy has only in-frame clones and leaves some out. V, J and clone size are those of that table, while D and trimming were read from the DNA. The sample has about 37,000 clones, about 87% seen once. The CDR3 contains 13 residues. CDR1 is LNHDA and CDR2 is SQIVND in the germline V gene (reference sequence). Between the trimmed V and J ends, which lost 1 base and 6 bases, there was a span of 8 bases.

The specimen was peripheral blood. V and J are TRBV19 and TRBJ2-3, with D possibly being TRBD1 (6 bases). The source of this sequence is a man aged 65 to 79 with acute or convalescent COVID-19. CDR3: CASSIGGRDTQYF. The DNA of the CDR3 is TGTGCCAGTAGTATAGGGGGGCGGGATACGCAGTATTTT. The full variable domain, with the rest looked up from reference TRBV19 and TRBJ2-3, is DGGITQSPKYLFRKEGQNVTLSCEQNLNHDAMYWYRQDPGQGLRLIYYSQIVNDFQKGDIAEGYSVSREKKESFPLTVTSAQKNPTAFYLCASSIGGRDTQYFGPGTRLTVL.